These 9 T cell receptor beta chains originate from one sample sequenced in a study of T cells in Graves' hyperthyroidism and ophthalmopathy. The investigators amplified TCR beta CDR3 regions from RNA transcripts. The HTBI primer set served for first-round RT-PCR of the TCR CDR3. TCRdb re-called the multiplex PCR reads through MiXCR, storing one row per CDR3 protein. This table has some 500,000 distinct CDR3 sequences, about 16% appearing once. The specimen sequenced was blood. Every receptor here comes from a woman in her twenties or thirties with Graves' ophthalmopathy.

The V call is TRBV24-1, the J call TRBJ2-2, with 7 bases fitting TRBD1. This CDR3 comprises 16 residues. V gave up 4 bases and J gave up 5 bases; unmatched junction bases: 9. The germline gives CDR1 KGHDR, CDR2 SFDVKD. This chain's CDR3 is CATSDYQQGRTGELFF. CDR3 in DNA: TGTGCCACCAGTGACTATCAACAGGGGCGGACCGGGGAGCTGTTTTTT.

The CDR3 spells CASSQVGTGNTEAFF. In DNA form, the CDR3 reads TGCGCCAGCAGCCAAGTAGGGACAGGGAACACTGAAGCTTTCTTT. The chain is built from TRBV4-3 and TRBJ1-1; TRBD1 agrees at 8 bases. CDR3 length equals 15 residues. Germline V gene data show CDR1 as LGHNA and CDR2 as YSLEER. V was clipped by 1 base and J by 1 base; unmatched bases: 2.

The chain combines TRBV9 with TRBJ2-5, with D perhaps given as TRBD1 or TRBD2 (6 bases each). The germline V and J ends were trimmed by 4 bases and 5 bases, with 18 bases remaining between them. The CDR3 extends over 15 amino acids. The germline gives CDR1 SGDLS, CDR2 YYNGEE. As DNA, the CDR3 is TGTGCCAGCAGCTCCGAAGGAGGAGGGGGGGAGACCCAGTACTTC. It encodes CASSSEGGGGETQYF.

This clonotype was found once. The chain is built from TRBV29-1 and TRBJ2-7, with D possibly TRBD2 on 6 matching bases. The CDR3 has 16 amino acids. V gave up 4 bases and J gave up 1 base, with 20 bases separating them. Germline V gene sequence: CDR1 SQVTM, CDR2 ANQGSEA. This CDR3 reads CSVGDLGTGPSYEQYF. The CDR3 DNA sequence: TGCAGCGTTGGAGATCTCGGGACTGGGCCTTCCTACGAGCAGTACTTC.

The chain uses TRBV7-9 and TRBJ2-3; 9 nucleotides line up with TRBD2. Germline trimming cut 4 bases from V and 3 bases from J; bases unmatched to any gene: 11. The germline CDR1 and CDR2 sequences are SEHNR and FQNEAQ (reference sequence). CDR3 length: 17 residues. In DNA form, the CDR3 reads TGTGCCAGCAGCTATCCCTTTAGCGGGAGCGGAACAGATACGCAGTATTTT. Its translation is CASSYPFSGSGTDTQYF.

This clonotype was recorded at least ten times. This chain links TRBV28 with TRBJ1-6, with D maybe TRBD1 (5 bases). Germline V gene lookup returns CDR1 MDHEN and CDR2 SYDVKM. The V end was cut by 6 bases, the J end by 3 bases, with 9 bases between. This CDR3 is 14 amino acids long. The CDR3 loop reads CASRRGDYNSPLHF. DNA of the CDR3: TGTGCCAGCAGAAGGGGTGACTATAATTCACCCCTCCACTTT.

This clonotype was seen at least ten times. CDR3 amino acids: CASSVGMANEKLFF. DNA of the CDR3: TGTGCCAGCAGTGTAGGCATGGCTAATGAAAAACTGTTTTTT. The rearrangement joins TRBV12-3 or TRBV12-4 to TRBJ1-4; D not certain. CDR3 length: 14 residues. Trimming took 5 bases from V and 3 from J, leaving 10 bases between them.

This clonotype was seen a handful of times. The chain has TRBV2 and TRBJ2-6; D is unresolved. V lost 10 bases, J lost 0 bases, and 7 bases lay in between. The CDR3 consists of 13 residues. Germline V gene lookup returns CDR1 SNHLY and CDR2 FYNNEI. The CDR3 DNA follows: TGTGCCAAGGGCCCCTCTGGGGCCAACGTCCTGACTTTC. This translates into CAKGPSGANVLTF. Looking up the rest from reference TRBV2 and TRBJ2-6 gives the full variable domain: EPEVTQTPSHQVTQMGQEVILRCVPISNHLYFYWYRQILGQKVEFLVSFYNNEISEKSEIFDDQFSVERPDGSNFTLKIRSTKLEDSAMYFCAKGPSGANVLTFGAGSRLTVL.

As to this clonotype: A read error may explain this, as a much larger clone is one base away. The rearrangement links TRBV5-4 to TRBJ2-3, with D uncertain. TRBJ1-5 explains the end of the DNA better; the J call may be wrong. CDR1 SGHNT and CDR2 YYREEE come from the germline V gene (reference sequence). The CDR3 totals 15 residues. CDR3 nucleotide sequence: TGTGCCAGCAGCGGGATGGGCGGGCCAGCAGATACGCAGCATTTT. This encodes CASSGMGGPADTQHF.